One TCR beta chain is described in this entry. The assay was immunoSEQ multiplex PCR, and TCRdb's table has in-frame clones only and misses some. The sample lists approximately 160,000 clones; more than 75% were seen once. The data are from a study of blood T cell repertoires in COVID-19. The material sequenced was peripheral blood. This clonotype originated in a man in his fifties or sixties with COVID-19, enrolled during active disease.

The DNA for the CDR3 is TGTGCCAGCAGCTTAGCCGACGGGCCGGGGGGCTACACCTTC. Its protein product is CASSLADGPGGYTF. The chain has TRBV7-8 and TRBJ1-2; D gene unclear. Germline V CDR1 and CDR2: SGHVS, FQNEAQ. CDR3 length: 14 residues. The V gene lost 0 bases and the J gene lost 8 bases, with 13 bases spanning the gap.